Shown below are 16 T cell receptor beta chains from a single sample sequenced in a study of brain T cells in children with intractable seizures. This table comes from immunoSEQ multiplex PCR, and its TCRdb copy is limited to in-frame clones, with some not included. The sample includes roughly 69,000 clones, more than 95% of them seen just once. Sample: peripheral blood, taken at surgery. Receptor source: a boy under two years old with focal cortical dysplasia and intractable seizures.

The rearrangement links TRBV6-5 to TRBJ2-5, with 11 bases that match TRBD1. The CDR3 extends over 16 amino acids. From germline, CDR1 is MNHEY and CDR2 SVGAGI. Trimming took 0 bases from V and 3 from J; bases not matched to a gene: 3. The CDR3 DNA sequence: TGTGCCAGCAGTTACTCGAAGGGACAGGGGGAAGAGACCCAGTACTTC. Amino acids: CASSYSKGQGEETQYF.

The chain links TRBV2 to TRBJ2-7; possibly TRBD1 for D (6 bases). The germline gives CDR1 SNHLY, CDR2 FYNNEI. The CDR3 extends over 14 amino acids. The germline V and J ends were trimmed by 4 bases and 1 base, with 11 bases remaining between them. DNA of the CDR3: TGTGCCAGCAGTGTTGGGACAATTTCCTACGAGCAGTACTTC. It codes for CASSVGTISYEQYF.

This chain uses TRBV10-3 with TRBJ1-5; 9 bases align to TRBD1. Germline values: CDR1 ENHRY, CDR2 SYGVKD. The CDR3 runs 14 residues. With 4 bases clipped from V and 2 bases from J, the junction kept 0 bases outside the gene matches. This chain's CDR3 is CAISGTGGNQPQHF. DNA of the CDR3: TGTGCCATCAGTGGGACAGGGGGCAATCAGCCCCAGCATTTT.

This sequence joins TRBV19 and TRBJ2-5; TRBD2 matches 15 bases. V shed 4 bases, J shed 0 bases, and the junction held 6 bases outside the gene matches. The CDR3 covers 18 residues. Per germline, CDR1 LNHDA and CDR2 SQIVND (reference sequence). The CDR3 coding sequence is TGTGCCAGTAGTAGAGGGACTAGCGGGGGGCGATACCAAGAGACCCAGTACTTC. It specifies CASSRGTSGGRYQETQYF. Drawing the rest from reference TRBV19 and TRBJ2-5, the complete variable domain is DGGITQSPKYLFRKEGQNVTLSCEQNLNHDAMYWYRQDPGQGLRLIYYSQIVNDFQKGDIAEGYSVSREKKESFPLTVTSAQKNPTAFYLCASSRGTSGGRYQETQYFGPGTRLLVL.

CDR3 coding DNA: TGTGCCACCTCGAACCGGGACAGGTCCCACGAGCAGTACTTC. It translates to CATSNRDRSHEQYF. The V gene is TRBV19, the J gene TRBJ2-7; 8 positions agree with TRBD1. The CDR3 consists of 14 residues. V gave up 10 bases and J gave up 5 bases; unmatched junction bases: 13. Germline V gene lookup returns CDR1 LNHDA and CDR2 SQIVND (reference sequence).

The chain uses TRBV5-1 and TRBJ2-7; tentative D call: TRBD2 (6 bases). Germline V CDR1 and CDR2: SGHRS, YFSETQ. This CDR3 contains 14 residues. V dropped 0 bases and J dropped 3 bases, with 10 bases sitting between them. CDR3 residues: CASSLEGLNYEQYF. For the CDR3, the DNA is TGCGCCAGCAGCTTGGAGGGACTTAACTACGAGCAGTACTTC.

This chain links TRBV6-6 with TRBJ2-5; 15 bases align to TRBD2. The CDR3 extends over 15 amino acids. CDR1 is MNHNY and CDR2 is SVGAGI in the germline V gene (reference sequence). Trimming took 2 bases from V and 10 from J; bases not matched to a gene: 5. The CDR3 nucleotides are TGTGCCAGCAGTTACGAGGGACTAGCGGGGGGACACCAGTACTTC. Translation: CASSYEGLAGGHQYF.

The chain recombines TRBV29-1 with TRBJ2-7; no clear D. The CDR3 covers 13 residues. Per germline, CDR1 SQVTM and CDR2 ANQGSEA. V was pared by 1 base and J by 0 bases, with 7 bases between. DNA for the CDR3: TGCAGCGTTGAAGTTGGCACCTCCTACGAGCAGTACTTC. This sequence encodes CSVEVGTSYEQYF.

This clone was counted only a few times. The chain combines TRBV5-8 with TRBJ1-4, with a possible D match to TRBD1 (5 bases). Trimming pared 2 bases from V and 7 bases from J, leaving 12 bases between. Germline lookup yields CDR1 SGHTS and CDR2 YDEGEE. The CDR3 is 14 residues long. The CDR3 is CASSLLGTGEKLFF. The CDR3 coding sequence is TGTGCCAGCAGCTTATTAGGGACGGGTGAAAAACTGTTTTTT. Drawing the rest from reference TRBV5-8 and TRBJ1-4, the complete variable domain is EAGVTQSPTHLIKTRGQQATLRCSPISGHTSVYWYQQALGLGLQFLLWYDEGEERNRGNFPPRFSGRQFPNYSSELNVNALELEDSALYLCASSLLGTGEKLFFGSGTQLSVL.

This clone has just one count. V and J are TRBV6-4 and TRBJ2-7, with 7 positions matching TRBD1. V shed 0 bases and J 2 bases; nucleotides not matched to a gene: 16. CDR3 size: 19 residues. Germline V gene lookup returns CDR1 MRHNA and CDR2 SNTAGT. The CDR3 reads CASSDSNRLLGDSPYEQYF. In DNA, the CDR3 is TGTGCCAGCAGTGACTCGAATCGGCTTCTTGGGGACAGTCCCTACGAGCAGTACTTC.

This clone was found once. V is TRBV4-2 and J is TRBJ1-2; D not certain. V was pared by 4 bases and J by 1 base, with 10 bases between. The CDR3 runs to 14 residues. Germline V gene lookup returns CDR1 LGHNA and CDR2 YNFKEQ. The CDR3 is CASSLQRINYGYTF. The DNA of the CDR3 is TGTGCCAGCAGCCTACAGAGGATTAACTATGGCTACACCTTC.

V usage is TRBV28 and J usage is TRBJ1-1; TRBD1 aligns across 8 bases. The CDR3 has 14 residues. Unmatched junction bases numbered 5, after V lost 0 bases and J lost 8 bases. Germline loops: CDR1 MDHEN, CDR2 SYDVKM. The CDR3 region is CASSLWDRVGEAFF. DNA of the CDR3: TGTGCCAGCAGTTTATGGGACAGGGTGGGAGAAGCTTTCTTT.

The CDR3: CASSGTSLLGETQYF. The DNA for the CDR3 is TGTGCCAGCAGTGGGACTAGTCTTTTGGGGGAGACCCAGTACTTC. The V call is TRBV2, the J call TRBJ2-5; 7 bases match TRBD2. The CDR3 is made up of 15 amino acids. The V and J ends lost 4 bases and 5 bases, in that order; junction bases with no gene match: 10. The germline gives CDR1 SNHLY, CDR2 FYNNEI.

The count of this clone is one. The rearrangement links TRBV6-5 to TRBJ2-2; the D call may be TRBD1 or TRBD2 (5 bases each). Germline V gene sequence: CDR1 MNHEY, CDR2 SVGAGI. This CDR3 spans 14 amino acids. The V end was cut by 2 bases, the J end by 6 bases, with 10 bases between. The CDR3 bases are TGTGCCAGCAGTTACAAAAGGGGAGCCGGGGAGCTGTTTTTT. Protein: CASSYKRGAGELFF.

The rearrangement links TRBV11-2 to TRBJ1-6; D is uncertain. The CDR3 is made up of 13 amino acids. CDR1 SGHAT and CDR2 FQNNGV come from the germline V gene. The ends were cut back, 1 base at V and 10 bases at J, with 8 bases in the middle. CDR3 loop: CASSLVYESPLHF. CDR3 coding DNA: TGTGCCAGCAGCTTAGTATATGAGTCACCCCTCCACTTT.

The V gene is TRBV2, the J gene TRBJ2-3, with 12 bases identical to TRBD2. The V and J ends lost 5 bases and 8 bases, in that order; junction bases with no gene match: 11. This CDR3 spans 16 amino acids. Germline V lookup: CDR1 SNHLY, CDR2 FYNNEI. The CDR3 DNA reads TGTGCCAGCAGTTCGGGACTAGCGGGCTCCTCAGGTACGCAGTATTTT. Residues: CASSSGLAGSSGTQYF.